These 9 T cell receptor beta chains were sequenced from one sample in a study of beta chain features in type 1 diabetes. All of the isolated RNA was reverse transcribed, so expressed TCRB transcripts were sequenced. TCRdb's table, derived via immunoSEQ multiplex PCR, lists solely in-frame clones and lacks some. The sample includes hundreds of thousands of clones, around 16% seen only once; the top ten take 0.09% to 0.095%. Sequenced material: naive CD4+ T cells from blood. The receptors derive from a man in his late teens or twenties in good health.

This clone was found a few times. The chain recombines TRBV27 with TRBJ2-7; possible D gene TRBD1, 5 bases. V was trimmed by 1 base and J by 3 bases, leaving 10 bases between them. The CDR3 spans 14 residues. CDR1 is MNHEY, CDR2 SMNVEV, per germline (reference sequence). CDR3 DNA sequence: TGTGCCAGCAGTTTATGGGGCCAACACTACGAGCAGTACTTC. Translated, it gives CASSLWGQHYEQYF.

In this sample, this clone turned up a few times. V and J are TRBV4-1 and TRBJ1-5; maybe TRBD1 (5 bases). Trimming removed 1 base at V and 5 bases at J, with 18 bases between. The germline gives CDR1 MGHRA, CDR2 YSYEKL. The CDR3 totals 17 residues. The CDR3 is CASSQVRGVSGHQPQHF. The CDR3 bases are TGCGCCAGCAGCCAAGTCCGAGGGGTCTCGGGGCATCAGCCCCAGCATTTT.

This clone was seen a handful of times. The V gene is TRBV7-2, the J gene TRBJ1-2; 7 bases map to TRBD1. Germline assignment: CDR1 SGHTA and CDR2 FQGNSA. The CDR3 contains 14 residues. The V and J ends lost 5 bases and 5 bases, in that order; junction bases with no gene match: 8. This CDR3 reads CASSGTELMYGYTF. CDR3 nucleotides: TGTGCCAGCAGCGGGACAGAACTAATGTATGGCTACACCTTC.

V usage is TRBV12-2 and J usage is TRBJ2-3; the DNA was not compared with TRBD2, the D call given in the table. TRBV12-2 is a pseudogene locus. This CDR3 spans 17 amino acids. In DNA form, the CDR3 reads TGTGCAAGTCGCACCAGCCGTCTAGCGGAGAGCACAGATACGCAGTATTTT. Translating gives CASRTSRLAESTDTQYF.

As DNA, the CDR3 is TGTGCCAGCAGCTTTGGGGGGGGGCTAAAAGATACGCAGTATTTT. Residues: CASSFGGGLKDTQYF. The rearrangement uses TRBV5-4 and TRBJ2-3, with D possibly TRBD2 on 7 matching bases. CDR1 is SGHNT, CDR2 YYREEE, per germline (reference sequence). The V end was cut by 2 bases, the J end by 5 bases, with 15 bases between. The CDR3 has 15 residues. Full variable domain (remainder filled in from reference TRBV5-4 and TRBJ2-3): ETGVTQSPTHLIKTRGQQVTLRCSSQSGHNTVSWYQQALGQGPQFIFQYYREEENGRGNFPPRFSGLQFPNYSSELNVNALELDDSALYLCASSFGGGLKDTQYFGPGTRLTVL.

This chain joins TRBV29-1 and TRBJ2-1; TRBD2 aligns across 13 bases. The trim removed 3 bases at V and 0 bases at J, leaving 5 bases unmatched. The CDR3 has 17 amino acids. CDR1 is SQVTM and CDR2 is ANQGSEA in the germline V gene. The CDR3 region is CSVEGGLAGSSYNEQFF. Written as DNA, the CDR3 is TGCAGCGTTGAGGGGGGACTAGCGGGGAGCTCCTACAATGAGCAGTTCTTC.

This clone was counted between two and nine times. J is TRBJ1-1 and V is TRBV28; D not certain. The CDR3 has 13 residues. V was cut by 10 bases and J by 1 base, with 13 bases left in between. Germline loops: CDR1 MDHEN, CDR2 SYDVKM. The CDR3 DNA reads as TGTGCCACCTCCCGTCGGTCGAACACTGAAGCTTTCTTT. This sequence encodes CATSRRSNTEAFF. The whole variable domain, remainder taken from reference TRBV28 and TRBJ1-1, is DVKVTQSSRYLVKRTGEKVFLECVQDMDHENMFWYRQDPGLGLRLIYFSYDVKMKEKGDIPEGYSVSREKKERFSLILESASTNQTSMYLCATSRRSNTEAFFGQGTRLTVV.

Worth noting for this clone: The same CDR3 arises from other DNA sequences in this sample as well. This chain joins TRBV9 and TRBJ2-1, with 9 bases that match TRBD2. This CDR3 has 15 residues. Trimming removed 2 bases from V and 1 base from J; junction bases left unmatched: 1. CDR1 and CDR2 (germline): SGDLS, YYNGEE. The CDR3 sequence is CASSVAGGSYNEQFF. CDR3 coding DNA: TGTGCCAGCAGCGTGGCGGGAGGGTCCTACAATGAGCAGTTCTTC.

This clone occurred a few times. The rearrangement uses TRBV2 and TRBJ1-5, with a tentative D call TRBD1 (6 bases). This CDR3 has 15 residues. V was shortened by 4 bases and J by 0 bases, with 10 bases between the two germline ends. CDR1 is SNHLY and CDR2 is FYNNEI in the germline V gene. The CDR3 nucleotides read TGTGCCAGCAGTGGGGGGCGAAATAGCAATCAGCCCCAGCATTTT. The encoded protein is CASSGGRNSNQPQHF.